This T cell receptor beta chain was sequenced during a study of vaccination effects on CD4 cells after COVID-19. Study-level information: Two convalescent pre-vaccine samples were taken 142 and 148 days post-diagnosis. Overall study findings and caveats: In convalescent patients, vaccine-induced clones largely differed from infection-induced clones.

Trimming removed 2 bases from V and 3 bases from J, with 14 bases in between. This CDR3 is built from 16 residues. The germline gives CDR1 MNHNY, CDR2 SVGAGI (reference sequence). Before sequencing took place, the ViraFEST assay used viral peptide pools to expand antigen-specific CD4+ T cells. Cultured cells yielded isolated CD4+ T cells after 10 days. PCR-confirmed SARS-CoV-2 infection occurred in the person between March and December 2020. Researchers reported culturing 2.1 million or so PBMC in each well, adding approximately 10 IU/ml IL-2 and roughly 10 ug/ml peptides. Days 3 and 7 were when half the medium was replaced with IL-2 medium. Using immunoSEQ multiplex PCR, the repertoire was profiled, and TCRdb retains in-frame clones only, with some absent. The sample carries 40,000 to 50,000 clones, under 80% recorded once. This clone was recorded a few times. Its specificity is not known.

This clonotype originated in a human donor who had a prior SARS-CoV-2 infection. J is TRBJ1-5 and V is TRBV6-6; the D gene is possibly TRBD1 (5 bases). The input for sequencing was CD4+ T cells from PBMCs cultured with a peptide pool, taken before COVID-19 vaccination. The CDR3: CASSYGASRNNQPQHF. In DNA form, the CDR3 reads TGTGCCAGCAGTTACGGGGCAAGCCGTAACAATCAGCCCCAGCATTTT.